The 2 T cell receptor beta chains below come from one sample, sequenced in a study of blood T cell repertoires in COVID-19. Method: immunoSEQ multiplex PCR; TCRdb's copy keeps in-frame clones and lacks some. The table shows about 220,000 clones, with more than 75% occurring only once. Specimen: peripheral blood. The receptors stem from a woman aged 70-85 years with COVID-19, enrolled during active disease.

This rearrangement joins TRBV19 to TRBJ2-7; no clear D. The germline V gene encodes CDR1 LNHDA and CDR2 SQIVND (reference sequence). This CDR3 region has 15 residues. V was shortened by 3 bases and J by 0 bases, with 12 bases between the two germline ends. The CDR3 is CASSMKADFSYEQYF. CDR3 in DNA: TGTGCCAGTAGTATGAAGGCCGACTTCTCCTACGAGCAGTACTTC.

V and J are TRBV5-6 and TRBJ1-3; a possible D gene is TRBD1 (5 bases). This CDR3 spans 15 amino acids. Trimming took off 2 bases at V and 0 bases at J, with 9 bases between the two ends. Germline V gene lookup returns CDR1 SGHDT and CDR2 YYEEEE. CDR3 sequence: CASSLWGFSGNTIYF. CDR3 sequence (DNA): TGTGCCAGCAGCTTATGGGGCTTCTCTGGAAACACCATATATTTT. The whole variable domain, remainder taken from reference TRBV5-6 and TRBJ1-3, is DAGVTQSPTHLIKTRGQQVTLRCSPKSGHDTVSWYQQALGQGPQFIFQYYEEEERQRGNFPDRFSGHQFPNYSSELNVNALLLGDSALYLCASSLWGFSGNTIYFGEGSWLTVV.